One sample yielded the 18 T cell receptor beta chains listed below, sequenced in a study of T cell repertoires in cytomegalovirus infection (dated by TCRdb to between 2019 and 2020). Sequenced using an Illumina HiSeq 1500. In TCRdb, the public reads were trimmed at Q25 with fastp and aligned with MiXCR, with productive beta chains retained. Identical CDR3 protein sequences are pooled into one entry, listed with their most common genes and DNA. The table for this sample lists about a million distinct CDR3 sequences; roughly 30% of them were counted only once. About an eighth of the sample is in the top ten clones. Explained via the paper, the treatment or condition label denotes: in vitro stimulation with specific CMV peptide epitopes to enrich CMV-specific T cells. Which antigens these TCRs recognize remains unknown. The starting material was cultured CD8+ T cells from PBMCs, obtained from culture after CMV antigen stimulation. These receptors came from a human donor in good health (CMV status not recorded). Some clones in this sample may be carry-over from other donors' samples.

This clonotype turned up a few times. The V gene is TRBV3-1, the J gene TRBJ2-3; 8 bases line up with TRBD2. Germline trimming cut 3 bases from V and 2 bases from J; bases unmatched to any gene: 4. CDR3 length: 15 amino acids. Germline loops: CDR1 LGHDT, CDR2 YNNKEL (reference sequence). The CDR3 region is CASSHLAGHTDTQYF. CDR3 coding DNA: TGTGCCAGCAGCCATTTAGCGGGGCACACAGATACGCAGTATTTT.

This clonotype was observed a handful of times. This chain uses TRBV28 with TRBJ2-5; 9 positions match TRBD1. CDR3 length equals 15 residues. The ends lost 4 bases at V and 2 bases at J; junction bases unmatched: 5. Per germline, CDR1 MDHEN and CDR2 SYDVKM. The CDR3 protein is CASSSTGTGQETQYF. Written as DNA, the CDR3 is TGTGCCAGCAGTTCAACCGGGACAGGGCAAGAGACCCAGTACTTC.

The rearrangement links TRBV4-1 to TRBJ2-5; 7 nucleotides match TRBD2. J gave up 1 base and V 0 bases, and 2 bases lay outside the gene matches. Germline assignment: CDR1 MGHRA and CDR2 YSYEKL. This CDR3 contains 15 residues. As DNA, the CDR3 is TGCGCCAGCAGCCAAGAACTAGCGCTCCAAGAGACCCAGTACTTC. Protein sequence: CASSQELALQETQYF.

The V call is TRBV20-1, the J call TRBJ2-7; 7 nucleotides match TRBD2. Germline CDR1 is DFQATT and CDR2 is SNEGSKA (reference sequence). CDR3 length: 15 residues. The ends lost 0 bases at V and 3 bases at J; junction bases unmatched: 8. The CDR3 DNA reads TGCAGTGCTAGAGAGAGGGGCCTAGCGGTCTACGAGCAGTACTTC. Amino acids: CSARERGLAVYEQYF.

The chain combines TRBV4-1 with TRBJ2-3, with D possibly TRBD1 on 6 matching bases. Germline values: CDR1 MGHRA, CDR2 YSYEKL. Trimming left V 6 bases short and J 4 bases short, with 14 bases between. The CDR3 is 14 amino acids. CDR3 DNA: TGCGCCAGCAGTAGGGCAGGGGCGCCAGATACGCAGTATTTT. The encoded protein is CASSRAGAPDTQYF.

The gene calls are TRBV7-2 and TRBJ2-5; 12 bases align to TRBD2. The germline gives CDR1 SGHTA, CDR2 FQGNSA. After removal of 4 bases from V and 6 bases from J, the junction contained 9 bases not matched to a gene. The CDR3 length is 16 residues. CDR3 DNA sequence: TGTGCCAGCAGCTCCCAACTAGCGGGGGGTTCAAAGACCCAGTACTTC. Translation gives CASSSQLAGGSKTQYF.

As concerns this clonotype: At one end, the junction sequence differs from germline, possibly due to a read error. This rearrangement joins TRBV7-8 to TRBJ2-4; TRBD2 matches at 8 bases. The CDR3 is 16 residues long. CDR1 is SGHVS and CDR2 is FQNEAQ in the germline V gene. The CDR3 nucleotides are TGTGTCAGCAGCTTAGATGCGGGGGGAGCCAAAAACATTCAGTACTTC. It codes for CVSSLDAGGAKNIQYF. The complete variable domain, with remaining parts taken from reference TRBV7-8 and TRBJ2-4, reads GAGVSQSPRYKVAKRGQDVALRCDPISGHVSLFWYQQALGQGPEFLTYFQNEAQLDKSGLPSDRFFAERPEGSVSTLKIQRTQQEDSAVYLCVSSLDAGGAKNIQYFGAGTRLSVL.

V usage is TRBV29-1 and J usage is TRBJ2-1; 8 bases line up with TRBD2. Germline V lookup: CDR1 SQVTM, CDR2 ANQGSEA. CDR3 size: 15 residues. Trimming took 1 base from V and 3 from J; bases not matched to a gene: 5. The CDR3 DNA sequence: TGCAGCGTTGAAGGGCGGGGGGCCTTCTACAATGAGCAGTTCTTC. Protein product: CSVEGRGAFYNEQFF.

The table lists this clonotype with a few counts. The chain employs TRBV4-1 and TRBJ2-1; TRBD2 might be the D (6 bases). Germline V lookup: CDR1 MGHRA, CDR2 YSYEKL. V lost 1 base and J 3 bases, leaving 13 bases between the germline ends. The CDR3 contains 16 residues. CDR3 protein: CASSQVGVADYNEQFF. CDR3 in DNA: TGCGCCAGCAGCCAAGTAGGGGTAGCGGACTACAATGAGCAGTTCTTC.

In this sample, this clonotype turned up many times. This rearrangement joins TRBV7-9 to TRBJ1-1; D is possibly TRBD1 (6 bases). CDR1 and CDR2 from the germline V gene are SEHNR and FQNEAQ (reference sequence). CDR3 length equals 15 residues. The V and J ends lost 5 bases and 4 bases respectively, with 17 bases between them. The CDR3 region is CASSPWTASVTEAFF. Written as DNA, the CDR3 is TGTGCCAGCAGCCCGTGGACAGCGTCGGTCACTGAAGCTTTCTTT.

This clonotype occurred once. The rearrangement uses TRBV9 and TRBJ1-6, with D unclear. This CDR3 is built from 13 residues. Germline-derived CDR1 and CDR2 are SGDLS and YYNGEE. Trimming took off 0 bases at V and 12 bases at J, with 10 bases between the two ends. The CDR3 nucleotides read TGTGCCAGCAGCGTAGGAGGTCTCGGACCCCTCCACTTT. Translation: CASSVGGLGPLHF. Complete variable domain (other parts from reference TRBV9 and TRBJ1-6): DSGVTQTPKHLITATGQRVTLRCSPRSGDLSVYWYQQSLDQGLQFLIQYYNGEERAKGNILERFSAQQFPDLHSELNLSSLELGDSALYFCASSVGGLGPLHFGNGTRLTVT.

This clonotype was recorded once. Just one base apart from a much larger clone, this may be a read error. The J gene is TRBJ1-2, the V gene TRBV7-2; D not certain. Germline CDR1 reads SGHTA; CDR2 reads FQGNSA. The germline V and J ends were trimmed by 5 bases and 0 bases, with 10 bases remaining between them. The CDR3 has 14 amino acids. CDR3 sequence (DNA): TGTGCCAGCAGCCGGAACAGCCCTAACTATGGCTACACCTTC. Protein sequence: CASSRNSPNYGYTF.

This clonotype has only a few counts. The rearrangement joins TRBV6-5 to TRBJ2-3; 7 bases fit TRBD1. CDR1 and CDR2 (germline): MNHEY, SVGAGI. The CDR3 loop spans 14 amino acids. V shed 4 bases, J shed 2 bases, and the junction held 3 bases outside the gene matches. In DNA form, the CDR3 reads TGTGCCAGCAGTTGGACAGGACCCACAGATACGCAGTATTTT. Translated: CASSWTGPTDTQYF.

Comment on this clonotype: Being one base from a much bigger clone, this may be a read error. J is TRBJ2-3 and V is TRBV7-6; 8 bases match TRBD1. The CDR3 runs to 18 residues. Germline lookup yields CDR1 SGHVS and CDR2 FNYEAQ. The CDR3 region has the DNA TGTGCCAGCAGCTTACGACCGGTGGACAGGGCTAGCACAGATATGCAGTATTTT. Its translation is CASSLRPVDRASTDMQYF.

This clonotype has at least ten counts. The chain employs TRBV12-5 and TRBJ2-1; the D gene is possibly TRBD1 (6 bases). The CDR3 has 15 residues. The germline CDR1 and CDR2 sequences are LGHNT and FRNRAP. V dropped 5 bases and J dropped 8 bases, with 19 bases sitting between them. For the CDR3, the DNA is TGTGCTAGTGGTCCCACAGGGAGACGGGACGATGAGCAGTTCTTC. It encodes CASGPTGRRDDEQFF.

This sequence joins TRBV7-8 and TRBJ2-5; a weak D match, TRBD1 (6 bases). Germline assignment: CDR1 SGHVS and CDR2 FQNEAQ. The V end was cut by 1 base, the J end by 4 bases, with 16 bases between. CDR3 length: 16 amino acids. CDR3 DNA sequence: TGTGCCAGCAGCTTAGAGCCTAGGGGGATTCGAGAGACCCAGTACTTC. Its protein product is CASSLEPRGIRETQYF.

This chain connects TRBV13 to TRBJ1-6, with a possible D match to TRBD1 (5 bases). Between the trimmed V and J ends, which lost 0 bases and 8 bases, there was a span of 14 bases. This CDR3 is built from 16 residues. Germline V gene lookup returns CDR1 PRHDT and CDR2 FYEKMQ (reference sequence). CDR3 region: CASSLGPGMGYSPLHF. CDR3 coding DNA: TGTGCCAGCAGCTTAGGGCCAGGGATGGGTTATTCACCCCTCCACTTT.

This CDR3 reads CASSSPTQFGETQYF. The CDR3 DNA reads as TGTGCCAGCAGCTCCCCGACTCAATTTGGGGAGACCCAGTACTTC. J is TRBJ2-5 and V is TRBV9; D not certain. The CDR3 sequence is 15 residues long. V lost 4 bases and J lost 5, with 18 bases in between. Germline loops: CDR1 SGDLS, CDR2 YYNGEE. Full variable domain (outside the CDR3, taken from reference TRBV9 and TRBJ2-5): DSGVTQTPKHLITATGQRVTLRCSPRSGDLSVYWYQQSLDQGLQFLIQYYNGEERAKGNILERFSAQQFPDLHSELNLSSLELGDSALYFCASSSPTQFGETQYFGPGTRLLVL.